The 15 T cell receptor beta chains in this list originate from one sample, sequenced in a study of T cell repertoires in cytomegalovirus infection. TCRdb re-derived calls from the reads in MiXCR, one entry per CDR3 protein. The table shows approximately 260,000 distinct CDR3 sequences, with approximately 22% occurring only once. Their antigens remain unidentified. The sequenced sample was cultured PBMCs, obtained from culture after CMV antigen stimulation. The origin of the receptors is a human donor in good health (CMV status not recorded). Some clones in this sample may be carry-over from other donors' samples.

The chain carries TRBV4-2 and TRBJ1-2, with 7 bases aligning to TRBD1. The CDR3 is made up of 18 amino acids. The V gene end was trimmed by 3 bases and the J gene end by 5 bases; junction bases not matched to a gene: 18. Germline V gene sequence: CDR1 LGHNA, CDR2 YNFKEQ. CDR3 region: CASSQGSTGYADPYGYTF. Written as DNA, the CDR3 is TGTGCCAGCAGCCAGGGTTCGACAGGGTATGCAGATCCGTATGGCTACACCTTC.

A few counts support this clonotype. The chain employs TRBV7-2 and TRBJ2-5; no definite D call. The CDR3 runs 16 residues. Trimming shortened V by 3 bases and J by 0 bases, and 14 bases separated the two germline ends. The V gene's germline CDR1 is SGHTA and CDR2 FQGNSA. CDR3 sequence reads: CASSFVRRMYQETQYF. CDR3 nucleotide sequence: TGTGCCAGCAGCTTTGTCAGAAGAATGTACCAAGAGACCCAGTACTTC.

The chain has TRBV27 and TRBJ1-5; D is possibly TRBD1 (6 bases). CDR3 size: 15 residues. Looked up from germline, CDR1 is MNHEY and CDR2 is SMNVEV (reference sequence). V gave up 6 bases and J gave up 9 bases, with 21 bases separating them. The CDR3 sequence: CASSQQQGGILPQHF. The CDR3 DNA follows: TGTGCCAGCAGCCAGCAACAGGGCGGAATACTGCCCCAGCATTTT.

The chain employs TRBV7-3 and TRBJ2-1; 16 positions match TRBD2. V trimming: 4 bases; J trimming: 12 bases; junction bases outside the gene matches: 9. This CDR3 contains 16 residues. CDR1 is SGHTA and CDR2 is FQGTGA in the germline V gene. As DNA, the CDR3 is TGTGCCAGCAGCTCCGACGGGACTAGCGGGAGGGTGTGGCAGTTCTTC. It encodes CASSSDGTSGRVWQFF.

This clonotype was observed at least ten times. V and J are TRBV4-1 and TRBJ1-3; weak D call: TRBD1 (6 bases). CDR1 and CDR2 (germline): MGHRA, YSYEKL. This CDR3 comprises 18 residues. V was clipped by 0 bases and J by 7 bases, with 22 bases between them. The CDR3, as DNA: TGCGCCAGCAGCCAAGAGTCCCTTGACAGGCGCCCAGGGAACACCATATATTTT. Its protein product is CASSQESLDRRPGNTIYF.

This clonotype was seen more than once but under ten times. V is TRBV29-1 and J is TRBJ2-1, with 9 bases identical to TRBD1. The junction had 2 bases not matched to a gene; V was cut back by 6 bases and J by 2 bases. Germline-derived CDR1 and CDR2 are SQVTM and ANQGSEA. The CDR3 consists of 13 residues. The CDR3 sequence is CSVGTGPYNEQFF. The CDR3, as DNA: TGCAGCGTCGGGACAGGGCCCTACAATGAGCAGTTCTTC.

This clonotype was detected ten times or more. The rearrangement uses TRBV12-3 or TRBV12-4 and TRBJ1-5; D remains unclear. V was clipped by 3 bases and J by 6 bases, with 12 bases between them. The CDR3 has 14 amino acids. Written as DNA, the CDR3 is TGTGCCAGCAGTTTTGCCGAGCCTGGTCAGCCCCAGCATTTT. Its translation is CASSFAEPGQPQHF.

This clonotype turned up a few times. CDR3 loop: CASIPSAGTEAFF. DNA of the CDR3: TGTGCCAGCATCCCCAGCGCGGGCACTGAAGCTTTCTTT. This chain uses TRBV27 with TRBJ1-1; D unresolved. V was trimmed by 7 bases and J by 4 bases, leaving 13 bases between them. CDR3 length equals 13 residues. Looked up from germline, CDR1 is MNHEY and CDR2 is SMNVEV (reference sequence).

Many counts were recorded for this clonotype. This chain connects TRBV7-9 to TRBJ1-5; D is unclear. The germline V and J ends were trimmed by 3 bases and 5 bases, with 8 bases remaining between them. CDR3 size: 13 residues. CDR1 is SEHNR and CDR2 is FQNEAQ in the germline V gene (reference sequence). The CDR3 region has the DNA TGTGCCAGCAGCTTGCTCCACGATCAGCCCCAGCATTTT. This sequence encodes CASSLLHDQPQHF.

This clonotype was seen ten or more times. The chain recombines TRBV12-3 or TRBV12-4 with TRBJ1-3, with D maybe TRBD1 (5 bases). Trimming removed 3 bases from V and 0 bases from J, with 12 bases in between. CDR3 length: 16 amino acids. CDR3 in DNA: TGTGCCAGCAGTTTTTCCAGGGTAATCTCTGGAAACACCATATATTTT. Protein sequence: CASSFSRVISGNTIYF.

The CDR3 spells CATGTDLYNEQFF. CDR3 nucleotide sequence: TGTGCCACAGGGACAGACCTTTACAATGAGCAGTTCTTC. J is TRBJ2-1 and V is TRBV24-1; 7 bases are shared with TRBD1. V shed 10 bases, J shed 4 bases, and the junction held 6 bases outside the gene matches. This CDR3 region has 13 residues. Germline V gives CDR1 KGHDR, CDR2 SFDVKD.

This clonotype was counted many times. This rearrangement joins TRBV28 to TRBJ1-1; D is undetermined. Germline V gene sequence: CDR1 MDHEN, CDR2 SYDVKM. Trimming left V 2 bases short and J 7 bases short, with 8 bases between. The CDR3 extends over 12 amino acids. This CDR3 reads CASSLGRVEAFF. The CDR3 region has the DNA TGTGCCAGCAGTTTAGGGAGGGTTGAAGCTTTCTTT.

The chain carries TRBV6-1 and TRBJ2-7; D perhaps matches TRBD2 (6 bases). The CDR3 is made up of 15 amino acids. Germline V gives CDR1 MNHNS, CDR2 SASEGT. V shed 5 bases and J shed 5 bases, with 19 bases lying between them. The CDR3 sequence is CASSFRGLKTDEQYF. In DNA, the CDR3 is TGTGCCAGCAGTTTCCGGGGGTTGAAGACGGACGAGCAGTACTTC.

V and J are TRBV6-1 and TRBJ2-5, with 10 bases lining up with TRBD1. Germline values: CDR1 MNHNS, CDR2 SASEGT. J lost 5 bases, V lost 6 bases, and 12 bases had no gene match. The CDR3 is made up of 16 amino acids. In DNA, the CDR3 is TGTGCCAGCAGCCCAACGGGACAGGGGACCCGGGAGACCCAGTACTTC. Protein: CASSPTGQGTRETQYF.

This clonotype was recorded a few times. The V and J genes are TRBV5-6 and TRBJ1-2; D is undetermined. Trimming left V 1 base short and J 8 bases short, with 9 bases between. This CDR3 has 12 amino acids. Germline V lookup: CDR1 SGHDT, CDR2 YYEEEE. CDR3 sequence reads: CASSLYTGGYTF. In nucleotides, the CDR3 is TGTGCCAGCAGCTTGTACACTGGAGGCTACACCTTC. Drawing the rest from reference TRBV5-6 and TRBJ1-2, the complete variable domain is DAGVTQSPTHLIKTRGQQVTLRCSPKSGHDTVSWYQQALGQGPQFIFQYYEEEERQRGNFPDRFSGHQFPNYSSELNVNALLLGDSALYLCASSLYTGGYTFGSGTRLTVV.